This is a list of T cell receptor beta chains from one sample in a study of cytomegalovirus exposure and HLA in healthy donors. Assay: immunoSEQ multiplex PCR; the TCRdb copy retains only in-frame clones and omits some. The data hold 70,000 to 100,000 clones, with 80% observed a single time. Specimen: PBMCs. These receptors came from a man younger than 30 in good health and CMV-seronegative. Both conserved end residues are part of each CDR3. The order of the fields is CDR3 length, J gene, D gene, V gene, clone size, CDR3 DNA, CDR3 protein. D genes are given only for firm matches. The size field is filled for only some rows; it gives once, few, many or a size class.

>15|TRBJ2-7|TRBD1|TRBV18|few
TGTGCCAGCTCACCCCAGTTGGGACAGGGGTACGAGCAGTACTTC
CASSPQLGQGYEQYF
>16|TRBJ2-7|TRBD1|TRBV13|-
TGTGCCAGCAGCTCCTTCTGGGACAGAGATCCCTACGAGCAGTACTTC
CASSSFWDRDPYEQYF
>13|TRBJ1-1|-|TRBV11-2|-
TGTGCCAGCAGCTCCGCGGCCCACACTGAAGCTTTCTTT
CASSSAAHTEAFF
>13|TRBJ1-1|TRBD1|TRBV19|-
TGTGCCAGTACCAGGGGGCAGGACACTGAAGCTTTCTTT
CASTRGQDTEAFF
>15|TRBJ1-4|-|TRBV9|-
TGTGCCAGCAGCGCAAGGACGAGAGGGAATGAAAAACTGTTTTTT
CASSARTRGNEKLFF
>15|TRBJ2-7|-|TRBV7-2|-
TGTGCCAGCAGCTTAGAGGGAGTTACCCACTACGAGCAGTACTTC
CASSLEGVTHYEQYF
>15|TRBJ2-3|TRBD1|TRBV10-3|-
TGTGCCATCAGCGGACAGGGGTCGGGGGGAGATACGCAGTATTTT
CAISGQGSGGDTQYF
>16|TRBJ2-4|TRBD2|TRBV10-3|-
TGTGCCATCAGCGCTAGCGGGGGGCCCGCTAAAAACATTCAGTACTTC
CAISASGGPAKNIQYF
>15|TRBJ2-5|TRBD1|TRBV11-2|-
TGTGCCAGCAGCTTCTTCAGGGGGCCTCAAGAGACCCAGTACTTC
CASSFFRGPQETQYF
>15|TRBJ1-2|TRBD1|TRBV13|-
TGTGCCAGCAGCTTATTCAGGGGGCTGGCGTACGGCTACACCTTC
CASSLFRGLAYGYTF
>16|TRBJ1-1|-|TRBV7-9|few
TGTGCCAGCAGCTTAGTTATGGGGGGGCCCTCCACTGAAGCTTTCTTT
CASSLVMGGPSTEAFF
>16|TRBJ2-1|TRBD1|TRBV4-1|-
TGCGCCAGCAGTACCCGGACAGGGGGCCCTAACAATGAGCAGTTCTTC
CASSTRTGGPNNEQFF
>14|TRBJ1-1|TRBD1|TRBV10-2|-
TGCGCCAGCACCCTGACAGGGGCGAACACTGAAGCTTTCTTT
CASTLTGANTEAFF
>16|TRBJ2-3|-|TRBV27|-
TGTGCCAGCAGTGCCGCAGGACAGTTGTTCACAGATACGCAGTATTTT
CASSAAGQLFTDTQYF
>14|TRBJ2-3|-|TRBV7-9|-
TGTGCCAGCGGTTGGCCCAGAAGCACAGATACGCAGTATTTT
CASGWPRSTDTQYF
>13|TRBJ2-3|-|TRBV5-4|-
TGTGCCAGCAGCTTACTGAATGCAGATACGCAGTATTTT
CASSLLNADTQYF
>14|TRBJ2-4|-|TRBV2|-
TGTGCCAGCAGTGACTCTCTAGCCACATTCATTCAGTACTTC
CASSDSLATFIQYF
>12|TRBJ1-1|-|TRBV6-6|-
TGTGCCAGCAGTCGGGGGAACACTGAAGCTTTCTTT
CASSRGNTEAFF
>13|TRBJ1-5|TRBD1|TRBV6-1|few
TGTGCCAGCAGCGAAACAGGGGTACAGCCCCAGCATTTT
CASSETGVQPQHF
>14|TRBJ1-2|TRBD1|TRBV2|-
TGTGCCAGCAGCCAGGACAGGGTGCAATACGGCTACACCTTC
CASSQDRVQYGYTF
>12|TRBJ2-7|TRBD1|TRBV9|-
TGTGCCAGCAGTGACCAGGGGGACGAGCAGTACTTC
CASSDQGDEQYF
>12|TRBJ2-4|-|TRBV29-1|-
TGCAGCGGCCGACTAGGCAAAAACATTCAGTACTTC
CSGRLGKNIQYF
>14|TRBJ2-6|-|TRBV10-1|-
TGCGCCAGCAGTGGGCTCTCTGGGGCCAACGTCCTGACTTTC
CASSGLSGANVLTF
>16|TRBJ1-4|TRBD1|TRBV7-9|-
TGTGCCAGCAGCTGGTTACCGGGACAGGGGAATGAAAAACTGTTTTTT
CASSWLPGQGNEKLFF
>17|TRBJ1-1|TRBD1|TRBV11-2|-
TGTGCCAGCAGCTTAGCTGGGGACAGATCACCTTCCTCTGAAGCTTTCTTT
CASSLAGDRSPSSEAFF
>14|TRBJ2-2|-|TRBV9|-
TGTGCCAGCAGCGTAGTTGGGAGCACCGGGGAGCTGTTTTTT
CASSVVGSTGELFF
>15|TRBJ2-7|-|TRBV6-5|-
TGTGCCAGCAGTTACTCCGACACACCACCTTACGAGCAGTACTTC
CASSYSDTPPYEQYF
>18|TRBJ2-7|TRBD2|TRBV4-2|once
TGTGCCAGCAGCCAAGAGGGGCTAGCGGGGGGTCTACCCTACGAGCAGTACTTC
CASSQEGLAGGLPYEQYF
>15|TRBJ1-1|TRBD1|TRBV18|-
TGTGCCAGCTCCCTCGGGACAGGCGCGAACACTGAAGCTTTCTTT
CASSLGTGANTEAFF
>11|TRBJ1-1|-|TRBV2|-
TGTGCCAGCGGCCCCTTAACTGAAGCTTTCTTT
CASGPLTEAFF
>13|TRBJ2-7|-|TRBV19|-
TGTGCCAGTAGTTCACCACAGGGTTACGAGCAGTACTTC
CASSSPQGYEQYF
>13|TRBJ1-5|TRBD1|TRBV2|-
TGTGCCAAAGGACAGGGGGCAAGGCAGCCCCAGCATTTT
CAKGQGARQPQHF
>14|TRBJ1-1|-|TRBV7-8|-
TGTGCCAGCAGCCATCAGATAGGGACAACTGAAGCTTTCTTT
CASSHQIGTTEAFF
>13|TRBJ1-2|TRBD1|TRBV5-6|-
TGTGCCAGCAGCTTAGACAGGGGCTATGGCTACACCTTC
CASSLDRGYGYTF
>16|TRBJ1-1|TRBD1|TRBV5-4|-
TGTGCCAGCAGCCCCGAGCGGACAGGTCTAGACACTGAAGCTTTCTTT
CASSPERTGLDTEAFF
>18|TRBJ1-5|TRBD1|TRBV4-2|-
TGTGCCAGCAGCCAAGTTCCACAGGGGCGGTATAGCAATCAGCCCCAGCATTTT
CASSQVPQGRYSNQPQHF
>15|TRBJ2-7|TRBD1|TRBV29-1|few
TGCAGCGTTGGACTTACCCGGGACAGGGAGTACGAGCAGTACTTC
CSVGLTRDREYEQYF
>14|TRBJ2-7|TRBD2|TRBV5-4|-
TGTGCCAGCAGCTTGTACGGGACTAGCCGCGAGCAGTACTTC
CASSLYGTSREQYF
>13|TRBJ1-2|TRBD1|TRBV5-5|-
TGTGCCAGCAACCCGGGGACAGTCTATGGCTACACCTTC
CASNPGTVYGYTF
>13|TRBJ2-7|-|TRBV6-5|-
TGTGCCAGCAGTTACTCACGGCTAGACGAGCAGTACTTC
CASSYSRLDEQYF
>13|TRBJ1-5|-|TRBV6-1|-
TGTGCCAGCAGTCAAAATGGGCCTCAGCCCCAGCATTTT
CASSQNGPQPQHF
>13|TRBJ2-7|-|TRBV27|-
TGTGCCAGCAAACGGCAGGGGACATACGAGCAGTACTTC
CASKRQGTYEQYF
>14|TRBJ1-1|-|TRBV27|-
TGTGCCAGCAGTTTAGAAGGAGATAACACTGAAGCTTTCTTT
CASSLEGDNTEAFF
>16|TRBJ2-7|-|TRBV5-1|-
TGCGCCAGCAGCCTCAGGTGGCCGCAGGATTCCTACGAGCAGTACTTC
CASSLRWPQDSYEQYF
>14|TRBJ2-5|-|TRBV5-1|-
TGCGCCAGCAGCATCGGGAGCCTGCAAGAGACCCAGTACTTC
CASSIGSLQETQYF
>14|TRBJ1-1|-|TRBV5-1|-
TGTGCCAGCAGCTTGGATCTGGGGGCGCGTCGGGCTTTCTTT
CASSLDLGARRAFF
>15|TRBJ1-1|TRBD1|TRBV5-1|-
TGCGCCAGCAGCTTGCGGACAGGGGAGGGCACTGAAGCTTTCTTT
CASSLRTGEGTEAFF
>13|TRBJ1-1|-|TRBV7-9|few
TGTGCCAGCAGCTCGGACATTACGACTGAAGCTTTCTTT
CASSSDITTEAFF
>12|TRBJ1-2|-|TRBV6-1|-
TGTGCCAGCAGCATAGCTAACTATGGCTACACCTTC
CASSIANYGYTF
>17|TRBJ2-3|TRBD2|TRBV10-2|once
TGCGCCAGCAGAGTCCAGACCGGGACTAGCGGGGTAGATACGCAGTATTTT
CASRVQTGTSGVDTQYF
>13|TRBJ1-2|-|TRBV27|-
TGTGCCAGCAGTCAAGGGGGATACTATGGCTACACCTTC
CASSQGGYYGYTF